The following is a TCR beta chain sequence with its context. What it binds is not known. The protocol was immunoSEQ multiplex PCR, while the TCRdb copy is restricted to in-frame clones and leaves out a portion. Of about 86,000 clones listed, around nine tenths are singletons. The sample belongs to a study of T cell responses to AZD1222 COVID-19 vaccine. Study outcomes and limitations: Donors were chiefly white British, with a greater number of females, and clonal diversity was perhaps underestimated. The breadth and depth of Spike-specific TCRs increased once two AZD1222 doses had been given.

The CDR3 covers 14 residues. With 5 bases removed from V and 1 base from J, the gap between germline ends came to 11 bases. CDR1 and CDR2 from the germline V gene are SGHTA and FQGTGA. Specimen: peripheral blood, collected 28 days after the second AZD1222 dose. V is TRBV7-3 and J is TRBJ1-1, with D perhaps TRBD1 (6 bases). The sequence derives from an adult who received the AZD1222 COVID-19 vaccine. In DNA form, the CDR3 reads TGTGCCAGCAGCCTAGGAGGGGGGAACACTGAAGCTTTCTTT. Translation gives CASSLGGGNTEAFF.